The rows below give T cell receptor beta chains drawn from one sample of a study of cytomegalovirus exposure and HLA in healthy donors. Method: immunoSEQ multiplex PCR; TCRdb's copy keeps in-frame clones and lacks some. The table shows 170,000 or so clones, with approximately 84% occurring only once. What was sequenced was PBMCs. These receptors were taken from a girl aged 10 to 17 in good health and CMV-seropositive. The CDR3 runs from the conserved cysteine through the conserved F or W. A D gene is named only where the DNA matches it firmly. Expanded clones get a size class; other rows say once, few or many, or leave the size out.

d_call	clone_size	v_call	j_call	cdr3_aa	cdr3_nt
.	.	TRBV6-5	TRBJ2-7	CASSYSTGIAYEQYF	TGTGCCAGCAGTTACTCGACGGGGATCGCCTACGAGCAGTACTTC
TRBD1	.	TRBV2	TRBJ1-2	CASSERDREGYGYTF	TGTGCCAGCAGTGAACGGGACAGGGAAGGATATGGCTACACCTTC
.	.	TRBV6-1	TRBJ2-5	CASSGGRGLGETQYF	TGTGCCAGCAGTGGCGGTCGGGGGTTGGGAGAGACCCAGTACTTC
TRBD1	few	TRBV10-3	TRBJ2-7	CASSETGNYEQYF	TGTGCCAGCAGTGAGACAGGGAACTACGAGCAGTACTTC
TRBD2	.	TRBV19	TRBJ2-3	CASRLRAGVPDTQYF	TGTGCCAGTAGACTGAGAGCGGGGGTCCCAGATACGCAGTATTTT
.	.	TRBV4-1	TRBJ2-5	CASSQPEQSQETQYF	TGCGCCAGCAGCCAACCCGAACAGAGCCAAGAGACCCAGTACTTC
.	.	TRBV5-6	TRBJ1-2	CASSSSGVIYGYTF	TGTGCCAGCAGCTCCTCGGGGGTCATCTATGGCTACACCTTC
TRBD2	.	TRBV10-2	TRBJ2-6	CASRGLAGGQGANVLTF	TGCGCCAGCCGTGGACTAGCGGGGGGGCAAGGGGCCAACGTCCTGACTTTC
.	.	TRBV5-6	TRBJ1-3	CASSFTGRSGNTIYF	TGTGCCAGCAGCTTTACAGGGCGCTCTGGAAACACCATATATTTT
.	once	TRBV15	TRBJ1-1	CATSRDLGGNTEAFF	TGTGCCACCAGCAGAGATCTGGGGGGGAACACTGAAGCTTTCTTT
.	.	TRBV15	TRBJ1-6	CATSRVAHQNSPLHF	TGTGCCACCAGCAGAGTGGCACATCAGAATTCACCCCTCCACTTT
.	.	TRBV7-7	TRBJ2-1	CASSLMAGTYNEQFF	TGTGCTAGCAGCTTGATGGCAGGGACTTACAATGAGCAGTTCTTC
TRBD1	.	TRBV18	TRBJ1-5	CASSQLGQGAGQPQHF	TGTGCCAGCTCACAACTGGGACAGGGGGCGGGTCAGCCCCAGCATTTT
.	.	TRBV2	TRBJ1-3	CAREQGTRTVGNTIYF	TGTGCCAGGGAACAGGGAACGCGAACGGTTGGAAACACCATATATTTT
TRBD2	once	TRBV6-1	TRBJ2-3	CASSGLAGGPDTQYF	TGTGCCAGCAGTGGGCTAGCGGGGGGGCCAGATACGCAGTATTTT
.	.	TRBV14	TRBJ1-1	CASSPPRGEKRNTEAFF	TGTGCCAGCAGCCCCCCCCGGGGGGAAAAGAGGAACACTGAAGCTTTCTTT
.	.	TRBV15	TRBJ1-1	CATSLEDGDTEAFF	TGTGCCACCAGCTTAGAGGACGGGGACACTGAAGCTTTCTTT
TRBD1	.	TRBV6-5	TRBJ1-2	CASSHRGSGYGYTF	TGTGCCAGCAGTCACAGGGGGTCGGGCTATGGCTACACCTTC
.	.	TRBV6-5	TRBJ2-3	CASSYRGRSTDTQYF	TGTGCCAGCAGTTATCGGGGGAGATCCACAGATACGCAGTATTTT
.	few	TRBV19	TRBJ1-1	CASTGGSQAFF	TGTGCCAGTACTGGGGGGTCTCAAGCTTTCTTT
.	.	TRBV7-2	TRBJ2-5	CASSLDIGQETQYF	TGTGCCAGCAGCTTAGATATCGGCCAAGAGACCCAGTACTTC
.	.	TRBV5-4	TRBJ1-2	CASSLEMGANYGYTF	TGTGCCAGCAGCTTGGAGATGGGAGCTAACTATGGCTACACCTTC
TRBD1	.	TRBV9	TRBJ1-2	CASRTPDRGPNYGYTF	TGTGCCAGCAGGACCCCCGACAGGGGGCCTAACTATGGCTACACCTTC
.	.	TRBV7-9	TRBJ1-2	CASSLGQPVYGYTF	TGTGCCAGCAGCTTAGGACAGCCCGTCTATGGCTACACCTTC
.	.	TRBV9	TRBJ2-7	CASSVAEGVNYEQYF	TGTGCCAGCAGCGTAGCTGAGGGGGTAAACTACGAGCAGTACTTC
.	.	TRBV7-6	TRBJ1-1	CASSSGGTVMNTEAFF	TGTGCCAGCAGCTCGGGAGGGACGGTCATGAACACTGAAGCTTTCTTT
.	.	TRBV5-1	TRBJ2-2	CASSLARAVPGELFF	TGCGCCAGCAGCTTGGCCAGGGCGGTTCCCGGGGAGCTGTTTTTT
.	.	TRBV6-1	TRBJ2-3	CASSRASAGTDTQYF	TGTGCCAGCAGTAGGGCTAGCGCAGGCACAGATACGCAGTATTTT
TRBD1	.	TRBV7-9	TRBJ1-1	CASTAGQGAVTEAFF	TGTGCCAGCACCGCGGGGCAGGGGGCAGTCACTGAAGCTTTCTTT
TRBD1	.	TRBV10-1	TRBJ2-7	CASSEGTGNEQYF	TGCGCCAGCAGTGAAGGGACAGGGAATGAGCAGTACTTC
.	.	TRBV4-1	TRBJ2-7	CASSPGVSYEQYF	TGCGCCAGCAGCCCCGGGGTTTCCTACGAGCAGTACTTC
.	.	TRBV9	TRBJ1-2	CASSGAPRGGYGYTF	TGTGCCAGCAGCGGGGCCCCTCGAGGGGGCTATGGCTACACCTTC
TRBD1	.	TRBV5-1	TRBJ1-2	CASSPESGQGYGYTF	TGCGCCAGCAGCCCGGAATCCGGACAGGGGTATGGCTACACCTTC
.	.	TRBV11-2	TRBJ1-3	CASSLTGISGNTIYF	TGTGCCAGCAGCCTAACAGGGATTTCTGGAAACACCATATATTTT
.	once	TRBV18	TRBJ1-1	CASSPSPNTEAFF	TGTGCCAGCTCACCGAGCCCGAACACTGAAGCTTTCTTT
TRBD1	.	TRBV18	TRBJ1-1	CASSPMDRDGLEAFF	TGTGCCAGCTCACCTATGGACAGGGATGGACTGGAAGCTTTCTTT
TRBD1	.	TRBV18	TRBJ1-2	CASRQGLDYGYTF	TGTGCCAGTCGACAGGGGCTCGACTATGGCTACACCTTC
.	.	TRBV6-1	TRBJ2-7	CASSGNTRAYEQYF	TGTGCCAGCAGTGGAAATACTAGAGCCTACGAGCAGTACTTC
.	.	TRBV5-1	TRBJ1-1	CASSPPRGANTEAFF	TGCGCCAGCAGCCCACCTCGTGGGGCGAACACTGAAGCTTTCTTT
TRBD2	.	TRBV30	TRBJ2-4	CAWSVRISGGYGNIQYF	TGTGCCTGGAGTGTACGGATTAGCGGGGGGTACGGAAACATTCAGTACTTC
TRBD2	.	TRBV5-1	TRBJ2-7	CASSLDGGGFYEQYF	TGCGCCAGCAGCTTGGATGGCGGGGGTTTCTACGAGCAGTACTTC
.	.	TRBV4-1	TRBJ1-4	CASSPPGVRGTDNEKLFF	TGCGCCAGCAGCCCCCCCGGGGTCAGGGGCACAGATAATGAAAAACTGTTTTTT
TRBD1	.	TRBV5-5	TRBJ1-1	CATSLVGTGVTEAFF	TGTGCCACCTCCTTAGTTGGGACAGGGGTCACTGAAGCTTTCTTT
.	.	TRBV4-1	TRBJ2-3	CASSQDEIDTGTQYF	TGCGCCAGCAGCCAAGACGAGATTGATACAGGTACGCAGTATTTT
.	.	TRBV30	TRBJ1-1	CAWRRGNTEAFF	TGTGCCTGGAGACGGGGGAACACTGAAGCTTTCTTT
.	.	TRBV6-5	TRBJ1-1	CASSYGTNTEAFF	TGTGCCAGCAGTTACGGGACAAACACTGAAGCTTTCTTT
.	.	TRBV10-3	TRBJ1-1	CAISESGQGNTEAFF	TGTGCCATCAGTGAGTCGGGTCAGGGGAACACTGAAGCTTTCTTT
TRBD2	.	TRBV7-2	TRBJ2-7	CASTLSGHSYEQYF	TGTGCCAGCACCCTTAGCGGGCACTCCTACGAGCAGTACTTC
TRBD1	.	TRBV5-4	TRBJ1-6	CASALTGENSPLHF	TGTGCCAGCGCCCTTACAGGGGAGAATTCACCCCTCCACTTT
.	.	TRBV7-7	TRBJ2-7	CASSLAATYEQYF	TGTGCTAGCAGCTTAGCAGCGACCTACGAGCAGTACTTC